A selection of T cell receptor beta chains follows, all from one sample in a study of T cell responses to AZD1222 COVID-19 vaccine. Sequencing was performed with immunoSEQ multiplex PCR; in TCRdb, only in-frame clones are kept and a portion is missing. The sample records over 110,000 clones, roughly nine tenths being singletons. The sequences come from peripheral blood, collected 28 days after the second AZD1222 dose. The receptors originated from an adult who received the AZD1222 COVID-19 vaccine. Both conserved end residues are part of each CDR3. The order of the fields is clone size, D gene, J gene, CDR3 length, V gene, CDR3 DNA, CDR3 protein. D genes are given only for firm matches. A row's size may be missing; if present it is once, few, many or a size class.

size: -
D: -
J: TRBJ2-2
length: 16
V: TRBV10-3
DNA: TGTGCCATCAGTGAGTCGGGGCAGCTGAACACCGGGGAGCTGTTTTTT
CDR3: CAISESGQLNTGELFF

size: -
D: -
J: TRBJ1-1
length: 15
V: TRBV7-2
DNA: TGTGCCAGCAGCCTGGACAGAGCCCTCCACACTGAAGCTTTCTTT
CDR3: CASSLDRALHTEAFF

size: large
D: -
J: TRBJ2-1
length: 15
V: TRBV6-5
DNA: TGTGCCAGCAGTTACGCCAGGGCTAATTTGGATGAGCAGTTCTTC
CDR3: CASSYARANLDEQFF

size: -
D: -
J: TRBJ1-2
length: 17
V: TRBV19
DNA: TGTGCCAGTAGTATTACAAAGTCCGGAGAGGGCAACTATGGCTACACCTTC
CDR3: CASSITKSGEGNYGYTF

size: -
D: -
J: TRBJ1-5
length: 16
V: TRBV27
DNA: TGTGCCAGCAGTTTGGGGCAGGGGCTTAGCAATCAGCCCCAGCATTTT
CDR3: CASSLGQGLSNQPQHF

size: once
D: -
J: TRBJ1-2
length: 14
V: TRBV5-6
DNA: TGTGCCAGCAGCTTGGATGCAGGGGATTATGGCTACACCTTC
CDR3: CASSLDAGDYGYTF

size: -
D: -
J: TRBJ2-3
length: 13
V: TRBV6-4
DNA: TGTGCCAGCAGTGACAGCTACACAGATACGCAGTATTTT
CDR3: CASSDSYTDTQYF

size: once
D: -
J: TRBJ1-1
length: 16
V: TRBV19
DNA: TGTGCCAGTAGTGTAGTCCTGGGCCCTTTCAGCACTGAAGCTTTCTTT
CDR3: CASSVVLGPFSTEAFF

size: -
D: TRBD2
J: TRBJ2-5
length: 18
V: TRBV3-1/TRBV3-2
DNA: TGTGCCAGCAGCCAAGACCCCCGTCTAGCGGGGGGGCATGAGACCCAGTACTTC
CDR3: CASSQDPRLAGGHETQYF

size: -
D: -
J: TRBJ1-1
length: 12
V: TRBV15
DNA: TGTGCCACCAGCGTGGGGTTCACTGAAGCTTTCTTT
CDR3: CATSVGFTEAFF